This entry lists 28 T cell receptor beta chains sequenced from one sample in a study of cytomegalovirus exposure and HLA in healthy donors. This PCR relied on a set of 60 Vbeta primers and 13 Jbeta primers. The data were produced by immunoSEQ multiplex PCR, yet TCRdb's version contains in-frame clones alone and is incomplete. The sample has 120,000 or so clones; around 75% are singletons. Material: PBMCs. Receptor source: a woman aged 50 to 65 in good health and CMV-seropositive.

The gene calls are TRBV19 and TRBJ2-3; D is perhaps TRBD2 (5 bases). CDR1 is LNHDA, CDR2 SQIVND, per germline (reference sequence). With 8 bases removed from V and 3 bases from J, the gap between germline ends came to 12 bases. The CDR3 extends over 13 amino acids. This CDR3 reads CASDPGTTDTQYF. In DNA form, the CDR3 reads TGTGCCAGTGACCCGGGAACAACAGATACGCAGTATTTT.

This clone occurred a few times. The chain recombines TRBV29-1 with TRBJ2-7, with TRBD2 matching 7 bases. Per the germline V gene, CDR1 is SQVTM and CDR2 is ANQGSEA. The ends lost 4 bases at V and 3 bases at J; junction bases unmatched: 6. There are 13 residues in the CDR3. The CDR3 DNA sequence: TGCAGCGTTGTGATAGGCGGGGGCTACGAGCAGTACTTC. It yields the protein CSVVIGGGYEQYF.

This clone was seen more than once but under ten times. The rearrangement joins TRBV7-6 to TRBJ2-1, with TRBD2 as a possible D gene (7 bases). Germline V lookup: CDR1 SGHVS, CDR2 FNYEAQ. This CDR3 is built from 14 residues. V was shortened by 0 bases and J by 8 bases, with 11 bases between the two germline ends. Here the CDR3 DNA reads TGTGCCAGCAGCTTAGCGGGGGGGGCGTATGAGCAGTTCTTC. Its translation: CASSLAGGAYEQFF.

The chain combines TRBV6-6 with TRBJ2-6; a weak D match, TRBD1 (5 bases). Trimming cost V 5 bases and J 1 base, with 9 bases left between them. Germline V CDR1 and CDR2: MNHNY, SVGAGI (reference sequence). The CDR3 length is 15 residues. Written as DNA, the CDR3 is TGTGCCAGCAGTCCCGACAGATCTGGGGCCAACGTCCTGACTTTC. It specifies CASSPDRSGANVLTF.

A single count supports this clone. The V gene is TRBV5-1, the J gene TRBJ1-4; D ambiguous. Germline V gene lookup returns CDR1 SGHRS and CDR2 YFSETQ. This CDR3 contains 14 residues. V shed 1 base and J shed 4 bases, with 8 bases lying between them. CDR3 DNA: TGCGCCAGCAGCTTGAGGGAGAATAATGAAAAACTGTTTTTT. As protein: CASSLRENNEKLFF.

This chain joins TRBV5-6 and TRBJ2-7, with D possibly being TRBD2 (5 bases). V lost 4 bases to trimming and J lost 0 bases, with 14 bases between them. The CDR3 loop spans 15 amino acids. Looked up from germline, CDR1 is SGHDT and CDR2 is YYEEEE. The CDR3 nucleotides are TGTGCCAGCAGCGTAGGCGGGTCAAGCTCCTACGAGCAGTACTTC. Translation: CASSVGGSSSYEQYF.

CDR3 sequence reads: CASSQAGQDLNYEQYF. The CDR3 nucleotides are TGCGCCAGCAGCCAGGCCGGACAGGACCTAAACTACGAGCAGTACTTC. The J gene is TRBJ2-7, the V gene TRBV4-1; the match to TRBD1 covers 7 bases. The CDR3 loop spans 16 amino acids. Looked up from germline, CDR1 is MGHRA and CDR2 is YSYEKL. V was pared by 3 bases and J by 3 bases, with 11 bases of the junction left unmatched.

Remarks on this clone: A single base separates this from a much larger clone, so it may be a read error. The chain combines TRBV13 with TRBJ2-3; D is perhaps TRBD1 (6 bases). V was trimmed by 2 bases and J by 3 bases, leaving 6 bases between them. The germline V gene encodes CDR1 PRHDT and CDR2 FYEKMQ (reference sequence). This CDR3 contains 13 residues. The CDR3 DNA reads TGTGCCAGCAGCTTACAGGGGACAGATACGCAGTATTTT. As protein: CASSLQGTDTQYF.

This chain uses TRBV7-2 with TRBJ1-1; 7 positions match TRBD1. V gave up 5 bases and J gave up 5 bases; unmatched junction bases: 8. Germline V gene data show CDR1 as SGHTA and CDR2 as FQGNSA. CDR3 size: 14 residues. CDR3 in amino acids: CASSPQGIGTEAFF. CDR3 bases: TGTGCCAGCAGCCCACAGGGGATTGGAACTGAAGCTTTCTTT. Full variable domain (rest looked up from reference TRBV7-2 and TRBJ1-1): GAGVSQSPSNKVTEKGKDVELRCDPISGHTALYWYRQSLGQGLEFLIYFQGNSAPDKSGLPSDRFSAERTGGSVSTLTIQRTQQEDSAVYLCASSPQGIGTEAFFGQGTRLTVV.

The DNA of the CDR3 is TGTGCCAGTAGATCAACCGGGACAGGGGTTTTCGAGACCCAGTACTTC. Translated, it gives CASRSTGTGVFETQYF. The chain recombines TRBV19 with TRBJ2-5; 10 bases line up with TRBD1. Germline-derived CDR1 and CDR2 are LNHDA and SQIVND (reference sequence). Trimming at V came to 6 bases and at J to 5 bases, leaving 12 bases not matched to a gene. This CDR3 has 16 residues. Variable domain in full (rest from reference TRBV19 and TRBJ2-5): DGGITQSPKYLFRKEGQNVTLSCEQNLNHDAMYWYRQDPGQGLRLIYYSQIVNDFQKGDIAEGYSVSREKKESFPLTVTSAQKNPTAFYLCASRSTGTGVFETQYFGPGTRLLVL.

The gene calls are TRBV2 and TRBJ1-4; the match to TRBD1 covers 7 bases. V trimming: 2 bases; J trimming: 7 bases; junction bases outside the gene matches: 10. The CDR3 extends over 16 amino acids. Germline CDR1 and CDR2: SNHLY and FYNNEI. The CDR3 reads CASSEILNRGTEKLFF. CDR3 DNA: TGTGCCAGCAGTGAAATTCTGAACAGGGGAACTGAAAAACTGTTTTTT.

The chain employs TRBV18 and TRBJ2-2, with D perhaps matching TRBD1 (6 bases). The CDR3 totals 16 residues. Germline V lookup: CDR1 KGHSH, CDR2 LQKENI. Trimming shortened V by 1 base and J by 4 bases, and 13 bases separated the two germline ends. The CDR3 nucleotides are TGTGCCAGCTCACCACAGGGGGTAAGGAGCACCGGGGAGCTGTTTTTT. It specifies CASSPQGVRSTGELFF.

The CDR3 loop is CASSQQGANTGELFF. The CDR3 bases are TGCGCCAGCAGCCAACAGGGGGCGAACACCGGGGAGCTGTTTTTT. The V gene is TRBV4-3, the J gene TRBJ2-2; 7 bases are a match to TRBD1. The CDR3 is 15 residues long. The ends lost 2 bases at V and 0 bases at J; junction bases unmatched: 0. Germline V gives CDR1 LGHNA, CDR2 YSLEER.

V is TRBV7-2 and J is TRBJ2-7, with 14 bases lining up with TRBD2. The CDR3 is made up of 17 amino acids. The germline V gene has CDR1 SGHTA and CDR2 FQGNSA. With V trimmed by 5 bases and J by 6 bases, 12 bases remained unmatched. This CDR3 is CASSPRGTSGRRVEQYF. The CDR3 region has the DNA TGTGCCAGCAGCCCTAGGGGGACTAGCGGGAGACGGGTCGAGCAGTACTTC.

V gene TRBV5-1 combines with J gene TRBJ1-6, with 10 nucleotides matching TRBD1. The germline gives CDR1 SGHRS, CDR2 YFSETQ. The CDR3 loop spans 15 amino acids. V lost 3 bases, J lost 14 bases, and 11 bases stayed unmatched. CDR3: CASSSGQGLLRALHF. CDR3 DNA sequence: TGCGCCAGCAGCTCGGGACAGGGGCTCCTCAGGGCCCTCCACTTT.

The genes are TRBV5-4 and TRBJ1-1; the D is unclear. There are 12 residues in the CDR3. V was pared by 3 bases and J by 0 bases, with 3 bases between. Germline-derived CDR1 and CDR2 are SGHNT and YYREEE (reference sequence). CDR3 sequence: CASSSVNTEAFF. Written as DNA, the CDR3 is TGTGCCAGCAGCTCGGTGAACACTGAAGCTTTCTTT.

The V gene is TRBV16, the J gene TRBJ2-7; TRBD2 might be the D (6 bases). Germline loops: CDR1 KGHSY, CDR2 FQNENV. The CDR3 runs 18 residues. Trimming stripped 3 bases from V and 6 bases from J, with 27 bases between. CDR3 loop: CASSHCGEITTHLCEQYF. The CDR3 nucleotides are TGTGCCAGCAGCCATTGCGGGGAGATTACTACTCATCTATGCGAGCAGTACTTC.

The chain couples TRBV4-2 to TRBJ2-1, with 9 bases fitting TRBD2. Germline V gene lookup returns CDR1 LGHNA and CDR2 YNFKEQ. The CDR3 sequence is 17 residues long. Trimming at V came to 5 bases and at J to 4 bases, leaving 12 bases not matched to a gene. This CDR3 reads CASSSQAGTSLYNEQFF. CDR3 in DNA: TGTGCCAGCAGCTCGCAAGCCGGGACTAGCTTGTACAATGAGCAGTTCTTC.

The chain uses TRBV27 and TRBJ1-3, with D hard to call. Germline values: CDR1 MNHEY, CDR2 SMNVEV (reference sequence). The CDR3 sequence is 15 residues long. Trimming pared 5 bases from V and 8 bases from J, leaving 19 bases between. CDR3 bases: TGTGCCAGCAGTCCGCCGGACGGGGAATGTGACACCATATATTTT. Translation gives CASSPPDGECDTIYF.

This chain uses TRBV7-9 with TRBJ2-7, with D possibly matching TRBD1 (7 bases). This CDR3 spans 13 amino acids. The germline V gene encodes CDR1 SEHNR and CDR2 FQNEAQ (reference sequence). The ends were cut back, 6 bases at V and 11 bases at J, with 20 bases in the middle. The CDR3 sequence is CASSPLSGRGEYF. The CDR3 nucleotides read TGTGCCAGCAGTCCCCTCTCAGGCAGGGGGGAGTACTTC.

The chain uses TRBV25-1 and TRBJ2-5, with 10 bases identical to TRBD2. The assigned J gene may be wrong: the sequence end matches TRBJ2-7 better. Germline CDR1 reads MGHDK; CDR2 reads SYGVNS. The CDR3 is 15 amino acids. CDR3 sequence reads: CASRETSGSPYEQYF. DNA for the CDR3: TGTGCCAGCAGGGAGACTAGCGGGTCCCCCTACGAGCAGTACTTC.

CDR3 sequence reads: CASSPLALGANYGYTF. Here the CDR3 DNA reads TGCGCCAGCAGCCCGCTTGCGCTGGGCGCTAACTATGGCTACACCTTC. This chain links TRBV4-1 with TRBJ1-2; D is undetermined. The CDR3 contains 16 residues. Trimming pared 4 bases from V and 0 bases from J, leaving 15 bases between. Germline assignment: CDR1 MGHRA and CDR2 YSYEKL.

This rearrangement joins TRBV25-1 to TRBJ2-5; maybe TRBD2 (6 bases). The CDR3 has 14 residues. The germline CDR1 and CDR2 sequences are MGHDK and SYGVNS. V was shortened by 1 base and J by 4 bases, with 10 bases between the two germline ends. This CDR3 is CASSESLARETQYF. The CDR3 DNA reads as TGTGCCAGCAGTGAATCCCTAGCGCGAGAGACCCAGTACTTC.

This clone appeared a single time. J is TRBJ1-2 and V is TRBV5-4; unclear D gene. V was cut by 2 bases and J by 4 bases, with 9 bases left in between. This CDR3 has 13 residues. Germline V gene sequence: CDR1 SGHNT, CDR2 YYREEE (reference sequence). CDR3 coding DNA: TGTGCCAGCAGCTTCCCGACATCCTATGGCTACACCTTC. It translates to CASSFPTSYGYTF.

This clone appeared a single time. J is TRBJ2-2 and V is TRBV4-2, with D possibly being TRBD1 (6 bases). CDR1 is LGHNA, CDR2 YNFKEQ, per germline. The CDR3 covers 16 residues. Trimming cost V 3 bases and J 4 bases, with 15 bases left between them. The chain's CDR3 is CASSQDYRVATGELFF. As DNA, the CDR3 is TGTGCCAGCAGCCAGGATTACAGGGTTGCCACCGGGGAGCTGTTTTTT.

This sequence joins TRBV7-2 and TRBJ1-3, with 9 bases identical to TRBD1. V lost 6 bases to trimming and J lost 2 bases; unmatched junction nucleotides: 2. Germline-derived CDR1 and CDR2 are SGHTA and FQGNSA. The CDR3 is 14 amino acids. The CDR3 bases are TGTGCCAGCAGGCGGGACAGGGCTGGAAACACCATATATTTT. It codes for CASRRDRAGNTIYF.

This clone was seen a handful of times. This sequence joins TRBV11-2 and TRBJ2-7; 7 bases agree with TRBD1. The CDR3 spans 16 residues. CDR1 SGHAT and CDR2 FQNNGV come from the germline V gene. J was trimmed by 4 bases and V by 5 bases; bases with no gene match: 14. CDR3 DNA: TGTGCCAGCAGCCCGATTAAGTGGACAGGACAATACGAGCAGTACTTC. Its protein is CASSPIKWTGQYEQYF.

The J gene is TRBJ1-1, the V gene TRBV13; 7 bases fit TRBD1. The V segment lost 1 base and the J segment 4 bases; nucleotides outside the gene matches: 6. This CDR3 region has 15 residues. Germline lookup yields CDR1 PRHDT and CDR2 FYEKMQ (reference sequence). Written as DNA, the CDR3 is TGTGCCAGCAGCTTAGAGAGGGGGCGCGTCACTGAAGCTTTCTTT. Its translation is CASSLERGRVTEAFF.